Listed below are T cell receptor beta chains from one sample, sequenced in a study of human versus mouse CDR3 diversity and MHC coevolution. Clones were read by immunoSEQ multiplex PCR, and TCRdb kept only the in-frame ones, dropping some. Counted here are about 60,000 clones, around 94% occurring once; the ten biggest clones make up 18%. The sequenced sample consisted of naive CD4+ T cells from blood. The source of these receptors is a person in their sixties or seventies in good health. The CDR3 runs from the conserved cysteine through the conserved F or W. The D gene is left open where the match is weak. Expanded clones get a size class; other rows say once, few or many, or leave the size out.

TGCGCCAGCAGGTATAGCGGGAACCGGCCCAATGAGCAGTTCTTC,CASRYSGNRPNEQFF,TRBJ2-1,TRBV5-1,TRBD2,-
TGTGCCAGCAACATAGCGGGAGGGCCCACAGATACGCAGTATTTT,CASNIAGGPTDTQYF,TRBJ2-3,TRBV6-5,TRBD2,-
TGTGCCAGCAGTGAGACAGGGACGCGGGACACCGGGGAGCTGTTTTTT,CASSETGTRDTGELFF,TRBJ2-2,TRBV2,TRBD1,-
TGTGCCAGCACCGGGACAGCGAACACTGAAGCTTTCTTT,CASTGTANTEAFF,TRBJ1-1,TRBV28,TRBD1,-
TGTGCCAGCAGCTGGGGACACCGAGGCACTGAAGCTTTCTTT,CASSWGHRGTEAFF,TRBJ1-1,TRBV6-5,-,-
TGTGCCAGCAGCTTAAGAATAATAGCGGCTAGCACAGATACGCAGTATTTT,CASSLRIIAASTDTQYF,TRBJ2-3,TRBV7-2,-,-
TGTGCCAGCAGCTTCCAGGGCGCAGATACGCAGTATTTT,CASSFQGADTQYF,TRBJ2-3,TRBV7-3,-,-
TGCGCCAGCAGCCTAGGTCCCGGGACAGGAAAGAACACTGAAGCTTTCTTT,CASSLGPGTGKNTEAFF,TRBJ1-1,TRBV4-1,TRBD1,-
TGCGCCAGCAGCCAAGAATATGGAGCCAGCGGGAGTCGCAGCGAGCAGTACTTC,CASSQEYGASGSRSEQYF,TRBJ2-7,TRBV4-1,TRBD2,once
TGTGCCAGCAGCCAGCTAAGGCGGGACAATGAGCAGTTCTTC,CASSQLRRDNEQFF,TRBJ2-1,TRBV7-8,-,-
TGTGCCAGCAGTTACCCGGCGGGGGAGGCTAATGAAAAACTGTTTTTT,CASSYPAGEANEKLFF,TRBJ1-4,TRBV6-6,-,once
TGTGCCAGCAGCCCCCAGGGCAGGGGAACCTACGAGCAGTACTTC,CASSPQGRGTYEQYF,TRBJ2-7,TRBV9,-,once
TGTGCCAGCAGCCCAATACAGGGTGGGACTGAAGCTTTCTTT,CASSPIQGGTEAFF,TRBJ1-1,TRBV7-3,-,-
TGTGCCAGCAGCTTAAACGGGGGGGCGGATACGCAGTATTTT,CASSLNGGADTQYF,TRBJ2-3,TRBV7-3,TRBD2,-
TGCGCCAGCAGCCCCCTAGGATCCAATCAGCCCCAGCATTTT,CASSPLGSNQPQHF,TRBJ1-5,TRBV5-1,-,-
TGTGCCAGCAGCTTGCCGGGGGGTGGCAATCAGCCCCAGCATTTT,CASSLPGGGNQPQHF,TRBJ1-5,TRBV2,-,-
TGTGCCAGCAGCTTAACTAGCGGGAGCACAGATACGCAGTATTTT,CASSLTSGSTDTQYF,TRBJ2-3,TRBV7-2,TRBD2,-
TGCGCCAGCAGCCCCGGGACTAGCAATGAGCAGTTCTTC,CASSPGTSNEQFF,TRBJ2-1,TRBV5-1,TRBD2,-
TGCGCCAGCAGCCCGCGACAGGTTAACACTGAAGCTTTCTTT,CASSPRQVNTEAFF,TRBJ1-1,TRBV5-1,-,-
TGTGCCAGCAGCACTAGCGGGACGGTCTACAATGAGCAGTTCTTC,CASSTSGTVYNEQFF,TRBJ2-1,TRBV7-3,TRBD2,-
TGTGCCAGCAGCTTAGCCTCCGGGACTAGCGGGAGGGCAGATACGCAGTATTTT,CASSLASGTSGRADTQYF,TRBJ2-3,TRBV7-9,TRBD2,once
TGTGCCAGCAGCCGGACAGGGTCGAACACCGGGGAGCTGTTTTTT,CASSRTGSNTGELFF,TRBJ2-2,TRBV27,TRBD1,-
TGCGCCAGCAGCCAAGTACAGGGCACTGAGCAGTTCTTC,CASSQVQGTEQFF,TRBJ2-1,TRBV4-1,-,-
TGTGCCAGCAGTTCCCTATTTGGAGGGGAGACCCAGTACTTC,CASSSLFGGETQYF,TRBJ2-5,TRBV6-5,-,-
TGTGCTAGTGCGCAAGAGGAGCAGTTCTTC,CASAQEEQFF,TRBJ2-1,TRBV12-5,-,-
TGTGCCAGTAGTACCCTAGACAGCGGGGGAACTGAAGCTTTCTTT,CASSTLDSGGTEAFF,TRBJ1-1,TRBV19,-,-
TGTGCCAGCAGTGATCTTGGGGGGGCTTTCTTT,CASSDLGGAFF,TRBJ1-1,TRBV6-1,-,-
TGTGCCAGCAGCCTGCGGTGGAGGTTGGACACTGAAGCTTTCTTT,CASSLRWRLDTEAFF,TRBJ1-1,TRBV7-2,-,-
TGTGCCAGCAGCGTAGAGATCAGGGAAGATACGCAGTATTTT,CASSVEIREDTQYF,TRBJ2-3,TRBV9,-,-